This TCR beta chain appears in the sequencing data of a study of blood T cell repertoires in COVID-19. The CDR3 contains 16 residues. Germline CDR1 and CDR2: LNHDA and SQIVND (reference sequence). V was pared by 0 bases and J by 1 base, with 10 bases between. The assay was immunoSEQ multiplex PCR, and TCRdb's table has in-frame clones only and misses some. The profile shows over 100,000 clones, around 82% of them singletons. The TCR originated in a human donor in a cohort sampled during active or convalescent COVID-19. The V call is TRBV19, the J call TRBJ2-1; D is perhaps TRBD2 (5 bases). Specimen: peripheral blood. In DNA, the CDR3 is TGTGCCAGTAGTATAGATCCGGGGTCATCCTACAATGAGCAGTTCTTC. Translating it yields CASSIDPGSSYNEQFF.